What follows describes a single T cell receptor beta chain. Its antigen remains unidentified. Germline CDR1 reads DFQATT; CDR2 reads SNEGSKA (reference sequence). With 7 bases clipped from V and 2 bases from J, the junction kept 4 bases outside the gene matches. This CDR3 has 14 amino acids. TCRdb independently ran MiXCR on the reads; one entry per CDR3 protein. The table includes approximately 500,000 distinct CDR3 sequences, approximately 11% detected once. This entry comes from a study of T cell repertoires in cytomegalovirus infection. Study results and caveats: Dominant in the ex vivo response were TCR beta clonotypes restricted by HLA-C and specific for CMV. Summed frequency of public TCR beta families distinguished CMV carriers with the relevant HLA.

The TCR comes from a human donor in good health (CMV status not recorded). Some clones in this sample may be carry-over from other donors' samples. Sequencing was performed on PBMCs. V gene TRBV20-1 combines with J gene TRBJ2-5; 13 bases fit TRBD2. The CDR3 DNA reads TGCAGTGGCACGGGACTAGCGGGGCAAGAGACCCAGTACTTC. Translated, it gives CSGTGLAGQETQYF.